The 26 T cell receptor beta chains listed next were all sequenced from one sample in a study of CD8+ T cells in alopecia areata listed by TCRdb under 2018. The meaning of the sample's time point label: around 28 days on oral tofacitinib. This sample's treatment or condition label indicates: oral pan-JAK inhibitor, 5-10 mg twice daily. Library preparation employed the immunoSEQ multiplex PCR assay. To provide template for TCR sequencing, every sample had RNA extracted and reverse transcribed into cDNA. Sourced from immuneACCESS, this table was stored by TCRdb with only in-frame sequences that have V and J called. A share of the clones is absent; for the studies checked, an unresolved V gene accounts for under half, and the remainder has no known explanation. This sample comprises 110,000 or so clones, about 61% of them detected only once. Just under 30% of the sample belongs to the ten largest clones.

The source was CD8+ T cells sorted from blood, collected at week 4, from a patient treated with tofacitinib. These receptors were taken from a human donor with alopecia areata.

The chain is built from TRBV27 and TRBJ1-2; maybe TRBD1 (6 bases). The CDR3 contains 13 residues. Germline V gene lookup returns CDR1 MNHEY and CDR2 SMNVEV (reference sequence). V lost 4 bases and J lost 7, with 13 bases in between. Here the CDR3 DNA reads TGTGCCAGCAGTTCTCCCACAGGGTCTGGCTACACCTTC. It codes for CASSSPTGSGYTF.

The V and J genes are TRBV2 and TRBJ2-5, with D possibly TRBD2 on 5 matching bases. V was pared by 3 bases and J by 5 bases, with 10 bases between. Germline V lookup: CDR1 SNHLY, CDR2 FYNNEI. CDR3 length equals 13 residues. CDR3 in DNA: TGTGCCAGCAGTGATGGGAGAGAGGAGACCCAGTACTTC. Amino acid sequence: CASSDGREETQYF. The complete variable domain, with remaining parts taken from reference TRBV2 and TRBJ2-5, reads EPEVTQTPSHQVTQMGQEVILRCVPISNHLYFYWYRQILGQKVEFLVSFYNNEISEKSEIFDDQFSVERPDGSNFTLKIRSTKLEDSAMYFCASSDGREETQYFGPGTRLLVL.

The chain employs TRBV9 and TRBJ1-6; 12 bases fit TRBD1. CDR3 length equals 17 residues. V lost 3 bases and J lost 10; bases outside the gene matches: 11. Germline V gene data show CDR1 as SGDLS and CDR2 as YYNGEE. Here the CDR3 DNA reads TGTGCCAGCAGCGCCGGGACAGGGGGCGCGACGGACTCACCCCTCCACTTT. This sequence encodes CASSAGTGGATDSPLHF.

This CDR3 reads CASSPGSSDGYNEKLFF. The CDR3 DNA reads as TGTGCCAGCAGCCCAGGGTCCTCCGATGGTTATAATGAAAAACTGTTTTTT. The chain is built from TRBV11-2 and TRBJ1-4; TRBD1 is a possible D gene (5 bases). The germline CDR1 and CDR2 sequences are SGHAT and FQNNGV. The V end lost 5 bases, the J end lost 4 bases, and 20 bases lay between the germline ends. The CDR3 totals 17 residues.

In its sample, this clone was seen a few times. The rearrangement joins TRBV30 to TRBJ2-7; D is unresolved. CDR3 length: 13 residues. CDR1 is GTSNPN, CDR2 SVGIG, per germline (reference sequence). Trimming removed 7 bases from V and 1 base from J, with 14 bases in between. CDR3 in amino acids: CAYHSRESYEQYF. CDR3 DNA sequence: TGTGCCTACCACAGTCGTGAGTCCTACGAGCAGTACTTC.

This chain connects TRBV7-9 to TRBJ2-7, with D maybe TRBD1 (6 bases). Germline values: CDR1 SEHNR, CDR2 FQNEAQ (reference sequence). Trimming removed 5 bases from V and 7 bases from J, with 12 bases in between. This CDR3 contains 12 residues. The CDR3 DNA reads as TGTGCCAGCAGCCAGGGGATCGGGGAGCAGTACTTC. Translated, it gives CASSQGIGEQYF.

DNA for the CDR3: TGTGCCAGCAGTCAGGGAGGCACAGATACGCAGTATTTT. Residues: CASSQGGTDTQYF. The J gene is TRBJ2-3, the V gene TRBV6-5; D may correspond to TRBD1 or TRBD2 (5 bases each). The V end was cut by 5 bases, the J end by 1 base, with 7 bases between. Germline V gene lookup returns CDR1 MNHEY and CDR2 SVGAGI. The CDR3 runs 13 residues.

The chain couples TRBV2 to TRBJ2-1; D is uncertain. Germline CDR1 and CDR2: SNHLY and FYNNEI. The CDR3 spans 13 residues. Trimming took off 1 base at V and 8 bases at J, with 9 bases between the two ends. This CDR3 reads CASSEGAWHEQFF. The CDR3, as DNA: TGTGCCAGCAGTGAAGGGGCTTGGCATGAGCAGTTCTTC.

The sample holds a few counts of this clone. The chain links TRBV7-8 to TRBJ2-3; D gene unclear. CDR3 length: 12 amino acids. V was trimmed by 5 bases and J by 9 bases, leaving 12 bases between them. Germline CDR1 is SGHVS and CDR2 is FQNEAQ. The CDR3 loop reads CASSQDSITQYF. Here the CDR3 DNA reads TGTGCCAGCAGCCAAGACTCTATCACGCAGTATTTT.

The chain is built from TRBV30 and TRBJ1-2, with a weak D call TRBD1 (5 bases). The V gene lost 4 bases and the J gene lost 2 bases, with 8 bases spanning the gap. There are 12 residues in the CDR3. CDR1 is GTSNPN and CDR2 is SVGIG in the germline V gene (reference sequence). The CDR3 loop is CAWNGGNYGYTF. In DNA form, the CDR3 reads TGTGCCTGGAATGGGGGGAACTATGGCTACACCTTC.

There are a few counts of this clone. V usage is TRBV27 and J usage is TRBJ2-7, with D tentatively TRBD1 (6 bases). CDR1 MNHEY and CDR2 SMNVEV come from the germline V gene (reference sequence). Trimming shortened V by 5 bases and J by 5 bases, and 10 bases separated the two germline ends. The CDR3 runs to 12 residues. For the CDR3, the DNA is TGTGCCAGCAGTCCAGGGGACAACGAGCAGTACTTC. Translating gives CASSPGDNEQYF.

The chain employs TRBV5-1 and TRBJ2-2; TRBD1 or TRBD2 may be the D gene (6 bases each). Germline assignment: CDR1 SGHRS and CDR2 YFSETQ. This CDR3 has 17 amino acids. The germline V and J ends were trimmed by 3 bases and 5 bases, with 20 bases remaining between them. CDR3 in DNA: TGCGCCAGCAGCTCCCTCGACCCGAGAGGGGGGACCGGGGAGCTGTTTTTT. It yields the protein CASSSLDPRGGTGELFF.

This clone came up a few times. The J gene is TRBJ2-1, the V gene TRBV30; TRBD1 matches 8 bases. There are 15 residues in the CDR3. The germline gives CDR1 GTSNPN, CDR2 SVGIG (reference sequence). Losses at the gene ends were 2 bases for V and 3 bases for J; bases not matched to a gene: 6. Here the CDR3 reads CAWSPGQGLYNEQFF. The CDR3 DNA reads TGTGCCTGGAGTCCTGGACAGGGCCTCTACAATGAGCAGTTCTTC.

The chain is built from TRBV19 and TRBJ1-1; D might be TRBD1 (6 bases). Per the germline V gene, CDR1 is LNHDA and CDR2 is SQIVND (reference sequence). Trimming shortened V by 10 bases and J by 1 base, and 16 bases separated the two germline ends. The CDR3 is 14 amino acids. The CDR3 coding sequence is TGTGCCACCAACACAGGGTTTGCGAACACTGAAGCTTTCTTT. Its translation: CATNTGFANTEAFF.

The CDR3 here is CASSQVQGAGEQYF. The CDR3 region has the DNA TGCGCCAGCAGCCAAGTCCAGGGGGCGGGGGAGCAGTACTTC. V usage is TRBV4-1 and J usage is TRBJ2-7, with 8 bases that match TRBD1. The germline V gene encodes CDR1 MGHRA and CDR2 YSYEKL. Trimming took 1 base from V and 7 from J; bases not matched to a gene: 6. This CDR3 comprises 14 residues.

Here the CDR3 DNA reads TGCAGCCAGAGTACTAACTATGGCTACACCTTC. Translation gives CSQSTNYGYTF. The chain recombines TRBV29-1 with TRBJ1-2; D ambiguous. Trimming removed 8 bases at V and 0 bases at J, with 7 bases between. The CDR3 runs to 11 residues. Germline CDR1 reads SQVTM; CDR2 reads ANQGSEA.

The chain is built from TRBV29-1 and TRBJ2-1; TRBD2 matches at 10 bases. CDR3 length: 15 amino acids. Germline assignment: CDR1 SQVTM and CDR2 ANQGSEA. J lost 16 bases, V lost 0 bases, and 15 bases had no gene match. The CDR3 protein is CSVEDRAGGLQVIFF. Here the CDR3 DNA reads TGCAGCGTTGAAGATCGAGCGGGGGGGCTCCAGGTGATTTTCTTC.

The J gene is TRBJ2-3, the V gene TRBV6-1, with TRBD2 matching 8 bases. CDR3 size: 16 residues. Germline CDR1 reads MNHNS; CDR2 reads SASEGT. Trimming cost V 1 base and J 0 bases; bases outside gene matches: 3. This CDR3 reads CASSEGSGGSTDTQYF. DNA for the CDR3: TGTGCCAGCAGTGAAGGGAGCGGGGGCAGCACAGATACGCAGTATTTT.

The V call is TRBV4-3, the J call TRBJ2-6; tentative D call: TRBD1 (6 bases). The CDR3 consists of 17 residues. Germline-derived CDR1 and CDR2 are LGHNA and YSLEER. V lost 4 bases to trimming and J lost 0 bases, with 13 bases between them. The CDR3 region is CASSPGTSISGANVLTF. The DNA of the CDR3 is TGCGCCAGCAGCCCCGGGACATCGATCTCTGGGGCCAACGTCCTGACTTTC.

This sequence joins TRBV6-6 and TRBJ2-5; tentative D call: TRBD2 (5 bases). The CDR3 loop spans 15 amino acids. Germline-derived CDR1 and CDR2 are MNHNY and SVGAGI (reference sequence). V was clipped by 6 bases and J by 2 bases, with 16 bases between them. The CDR3: CASSPWPGGQETQYF. CDR3 DNA sequence: TGTGCCAGCAGCCCCTGGCCCGGAGGTCAAGAGACCCAGTACTTC.

The genes are TRBV27 and TRBJ2-1; 8 bases match TRBD1. Germline lookup yields CDR1 MNHEY and CDR2 SMNVEV (reference sequence). CDR3 size: 15 residues. Trimming cost V 6 bases and J 4 bases; bases outside gene matches: 8. CDR3 nucleotide sequence: TGTGCCAGCAGGAAACAGGGGGACCTTTACAATGAGCAGTTCTTC. Encoded protein: CASRKQGDLYNEQFF.

CDR3 in amino acids: CASSQSGGGYNEQFF. In nucleotides, the CDR3 is TGTGCCAGCAGCCAGAGCGGGGGAGGCTACAATGAGCAGTTCTTC. The rearrangement uses TRBV6-7 and TRBJ2-1; 8 bases map to TRBD2. TRBV6-7 is annotated as an ORF whose role is uncertain. The J segment lost 3 bases and the V segment lost 6 bases, leaving 7 bases of the junction unmatched. This CDR3 has 15 amino acids.

This clone showed up just a few times. The chain recombines TRBV29-1 with TRBJ2-7, with D perhaps TRBD2 (7 bases). CDR3 length: 13 amino acids. The germline V gene encodes CDR1 SQVTM and CDR2 ANQGSEA. Deletions cut 5 bases from V and 0 bases from J, with 11 bases between. In nucleotides, the CDR3 is TGCAGCGTTCGGGGGGCCGACTCCTACGAGCAGTACTTC. Amino acid sequence: CSVRGADSYEQYF.

The chain recombines TRBV30 with TRBJ1-5; D uncertain. CDR1 and CDR2 from the germline V gene are GTSNPN and SVGIG (reference sequence). V lost 0 bases, J lost 5 bases, and 8 bases lay in between. This CDR3 spans 13 amino acids. CDR3 region: CAWSVGSYQPQHF. The CDR3 DNA is TGTGCCTGGAGTGTAGGCAGCTATCAGCCCCAGCATTTT.

The rearrangement joins TRBV29-1 to TRBJ2-7; D gene unclear. The germline CDR1 and CDR2 sequences are SQVTM and ANQGSEA. The CDR3 covers 8 residues. V was pared by 6 bases and J by 13 bases, with 10 bases between. DNA for the CDR3: TGCAGCGTCCCAGGAAAATACTTC. Protein sequence: CSVPGKYF.

The CDR3 sequence: CASSVRVFAEAFF. The CDR3 bases are TGTGCCAGCTCGGTAAGGGTGTTTGCTGAAGCTTTCTTT. This rearrangement joins TRBV28 to TRBJ1-1; D is unresolved. V was trimmed by 8 bases and J by 6 bases, leaving 16 bases between them. Germline CDR1 reads MDHEN; CDR2 reads SYDVKM. The CDR3 covers 13 residues.